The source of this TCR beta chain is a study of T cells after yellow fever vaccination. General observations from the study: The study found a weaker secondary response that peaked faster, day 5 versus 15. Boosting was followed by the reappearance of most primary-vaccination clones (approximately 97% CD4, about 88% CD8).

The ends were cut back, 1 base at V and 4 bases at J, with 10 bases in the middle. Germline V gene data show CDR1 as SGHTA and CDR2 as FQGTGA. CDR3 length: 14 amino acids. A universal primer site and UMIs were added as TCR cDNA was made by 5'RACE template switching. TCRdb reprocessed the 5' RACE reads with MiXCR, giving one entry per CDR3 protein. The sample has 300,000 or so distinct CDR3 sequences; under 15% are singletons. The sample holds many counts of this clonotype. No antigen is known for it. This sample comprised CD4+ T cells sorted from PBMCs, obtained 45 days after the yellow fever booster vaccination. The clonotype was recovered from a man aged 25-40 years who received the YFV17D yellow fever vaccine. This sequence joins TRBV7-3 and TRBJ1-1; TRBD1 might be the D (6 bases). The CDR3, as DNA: TGTGCCAGCAGCTTAATGACAGGACCCACTGAAGCTTTCTTT. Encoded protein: CASSLMTGPTEAFF.